This entry concerns a single TCR beta chain. Its antigen is unknown. These data belong to a study of early stage breast cancer tumors. Findings and caveats of the study: Commonly generated sequences made up most enriched TCRB sequences shared between patients.

The data were produced by immunoSEQ multiplex PCR, yet TCRdb's version contains in-frame clones alone and is incomplete. This sample yields approximately 19,000 clones, of which 76% are seen a single time; about 30% belongs to the top ten. Material: blood. The source of this sequence is a person in their sixties or seventies with breast cancer.

Here the CDR3 reads CASSVAEGRGYTF. The CDR3 region has the DNA TGTGCCAGCAGCGTAGCGGAGGGCCGTGGCTACACCTTC. The chain is built from TRBV9 and TRBJ1-2; D is unclear. Per the germline V gene, CDR1 is SGDLS and CDR2 is YYNGEE. This CDR3 spans 13 amino acids. Trimming took 0 bases from V and 7 from J, leaving 10 bases between them.